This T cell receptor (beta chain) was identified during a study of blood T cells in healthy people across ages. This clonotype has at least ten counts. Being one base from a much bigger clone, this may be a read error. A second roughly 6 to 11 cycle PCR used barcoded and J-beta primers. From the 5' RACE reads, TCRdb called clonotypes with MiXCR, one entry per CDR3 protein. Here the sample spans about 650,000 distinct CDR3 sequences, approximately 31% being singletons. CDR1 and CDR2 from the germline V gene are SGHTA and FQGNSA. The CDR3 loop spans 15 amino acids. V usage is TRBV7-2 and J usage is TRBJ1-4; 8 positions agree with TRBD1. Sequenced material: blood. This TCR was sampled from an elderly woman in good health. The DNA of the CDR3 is TGTGCCAGCAGCTTGACAGGGGCCCCTAATGAAAAACGGTTTTTT. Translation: CASSLTGAPNEKRFF.